Shown below are 15 T cell receptor beta chains from a single sample sequenced in a study of PD-1 blockade in classical Hodgkin lymphoma. Sequencing was performed with immunoSEQ multiplex PCR; in TCRdb, only in-frame clones are kept and a portion is missing. The sample contains fewer than 40,000 clones, about 87% of which appear only once. The time point here: newly diagnosed, previously untreated cHL patient sample. Magnetic negative selection purified CD4+ T cells from thawed PBMCs. Sequencing input: CD4+ T cells from blood. These receptors were collected from a human donor with classical Hodgkin lymphoma.

This clone has only one observation. The chain joins TRBV5-1 to TRBJ2-3, with D unresolved. Germline-derived CDR1 and CDR2 are SGHRS and YFSETQ. The CDR3 is 14 residues long. V dropped 1 base and J dropped 6 bases, with 12 bases sitting between them. The CDR3 sequence: CASSLLAQADTQYF. The CDR3, as DNA: TGCGCCAGCAGCTTGCTCGCACAAGCGGATACGCAGTATTTT.

V and J are TRBV7-6 and TRBJ2-1; TRBD2 agrees at 8 bases. CDR1 and CDR2 from the germline V gene are SGHVS and FNYEAQ. This CDR3 has 13 amino acids. The V segment lost 5 bases and the J segment 9 bases; nucleotides outside the gene matches: 6. The CDR3 protein is CASSRDAGGEQFF. The CDR3 nucleotides are TGTGCCAGCAGCCGAGACGCGGGAGGTGAGCAGTTCTTC.

This clone was seen once. CDR3 in amino acids: CASSQTSGSYNEQFF. CDR3 DNA sequence: TGTGCCAGCAGCCAGACTAGCGGGAGCTACAATGAGCAGTTCTTC. The chain couples TRBV7-7 to TRBJ2-1; TRBD2 matches at 12 bases. There are 15 residues in the CDR3. The germline V gene encodes CDR1 SSHAT and CDR2 FNYEAQ (reference sequence). The ends lost 5 bases at V and 3 bases at J; junction bases unmatched: 2.

The CDR3 loop is CASSNLAGPEVKQFF. CDR3 coding DNA: TGTGCCAGCAGCAATCTAGCGGGCCCCGAGGTAAAGCAGTTCTTC. The J gene is TRBJ2-1, the V gene TRBV11-2; 8 bases agree with TRBD2. The CDR3 has 15 amino acids. Per the germline V gene, CDR1 is SGHAT and CDR2 is FQNNGV. Trimming at V came to 5 bases and at J to 11 bases, leaving 14 bases not matched to a gene.

This chain uses TRBV6-5 with TRBJ2-5, with D perhaps assigned TRBD1 or TRBD2 (5 bases each). In germline, CDR1 is MNHEY, CDR2 SVGAGI. There are 13 residues in the CDR3. Trimming pared 4 bases from V and 8 bases from J, leaving 14 bases between. As DNA, the CDR3 is TGTGCCAGCAGTTCAGGGTTACCGGGAACCCAGTACTTC. It is translated as CASSSGLPGTQYF.

This chain links TRBV11-2 with TRBJ1-4; D uncertain. Trimming removed 5 bases at V and 6 bases at J, with 10 bases between. The CDR3 length is 13 residues. Germline-derived CDR1 and CDR2 are SGHAT and FQNNGV. The CDR3 DNA follows: TGTGCCAGCAGCCTCAACCTGGATGAAAAACTGTTTTTT. Its translation is CASSLNLDEKLFF. The full variable domain, its missing parts supplied by reference TRBV11-2 and TRBJ1-4, is EAGVAQSPRYKIIEKRQSVAFWCNPISGHATLYWYQQILGQGPKLLIQFQNNGVVDDSQLPKDRFSAERLKGVDSTLKIQPAKLEDSAVYLCASSLNLDEKLFFGSGTQLSVL.

The V call is TRBV5-4, the J call TRBJ1-2; 8 positions agree with TRBD1. Trimming at V came to 4 bases and at J to 14 bases, leaving 13 bases not matched to a gene. The germline V gene encodes CDR1 SGHNT and CDR2 YYREEE (reference sequence). This CDR3 region has 13 residues. The CDR3 DNA is TGTGCCAGCAGCGACTTACAGGGGGTTCCTCGGACCTTC. Residues: CASSDLQGVPRTF.

The chain links TRBV18 to TRBJ1-2, with a tentative D call TRBD1 (6 bases). The CDR3 is 12 residues long. Looked up from germline, CDR1 is KGHSH and CDR2 is LQKENI. Trimming took 2 bases from V and 6 from J, leaving 7 bases between them. CDR3 region: CASSPKGDGYTF. CDR3 bases: TGTGCCAGCTCACCAAAGGGGGATGGCTACACCTTC.

In DNA, the CDR3 is TGTGCCAGCAGCGAATCTTACTACGAGCAGTACGTC. Translation gives CASSESYYEQYV. This chain joins TRBV7-8 and TRBJ2-7; D is ambiguous. Trimming left V 5 bases short and J 3 bases short, with 8 bases between. The V gene's germline CDR1 is SGHVS and CDR2 FQNEAQ. The CDR3 runs 12 residues.

The chain employs TRBV7-9 and TRBJ2-1; D is undetermined. The CDR3 is 11 amino acids. V lost 5 bases to trimming and J lost 5 bases, with 4 bases between them. The germline CDR1 and CDR2 sequences are SEHNR and FQNEAQ (reference sequence). The CDR3 nucleotides read TGTGCCAGCAGCCTTAACAATGAGCAGTTCTTC. This gives the protein CASSLNNEQFF.

The rearrangement joins TRBV6-1 to TRBJ2-5; D is ambiguous. The better agreement between TRBJ2-7 and the DNA end casts doubt on the J call. The CDR3 sequence is 12 residues long. Germline CDR1 reads MNHNS; CDR2 reads SASEGT. The DNA of the CDR3 is TGTGCCAGCAGTGATCTCAACTACGAGCAGTACTTC. This sequence encodes CASSDLNYEQYF.

The chain uses TRBV2 and TRBJ2-7; D remains unclear. Germline CDR1 reads SNHLY; CDR2 reads FYNNEI. CDR3 length equals 14 residues. Between the trimmed V and J ends, which lost 7 bases and 3 bases, there was a span of 16 bases. For the CDR3, the DNA is TGTGCCAGCACCCCGGCCCGGTTCCACTACGAGCAGTACGTC. This codes for CASTPARFHYEQYV.

V is TRBV19 and J is TRBJ1-1, with D maybe TRBD1 (6 bases). CDR1 and CDR2 (germline): LNHDA, SQIVND (reference sequence). The V end was cut by 8 bases, the J end by 1 base, with 14 bases between. CDR3 length equals 14 residues. Written as DNA, the CDR3 is TGTGCCAGTCGGGGGCGGAGGGAGAACACTGAAGCTTTCTTT. Protein product: CASRGRRENTEAFF.

In this sample, this clone turned up a few times. The chain is built from TRBV4-1 and TRBJ2-1, with 13 bases matching TRBD2. Per the germline V gene, CDR1 is MGHRA and CDR2 is YSYEKL. This CDR3 is 14 amino acids long. Losses at the gene ends were 6 bases for V and 5 bases for J; bases not matched to a gene: 1. The CDR3 DNA sequence: TGCGCCAGCAGAGGGACTAGCGGGAACAATGAGCAGTTCTTC. This codes for CASRGTSGNNEQFF.

The sample holds one count of this clone. The chain links TRBV19 to TRBJ2-3; 12 bases line up with TRBD2. The junction had 4 bases not matched to a gene; V was cut back by 8 bases and J by 4 bases. Germline-derived CDR1 and CDR2 are LNHDA and SQIVND (reference sequence). CDR3 length: 14 amino acids. The CDR3 nucleotides are TGTGCCAGTTCTAGCGGGAGGGTGCCAGATACGCAGTATTTT. Translating gives CASSSGRVPDTQYF. Full variable domain (outside the CDR3, taken from reference TRBV19 and TRBJ2-3): DGGITQSPKYLFRKEGQNVTLSCEQNLNHDAMYWYRQDPGQGLRLIYYSQIVNDFQKGDIAEGYSVSREKKESFPLTVTSAQKNPTAFYLCASSSGRVPDTQYFGPGTRLTVL.